This T cell receptor beta chain was sequenced in a study of spatial heterogeneity in lung cancer. Overall study: The mean occurrence of each unique TCR and UMI combination in raw reads exceeded eight.

Of note for this clonotype: What it binds is unknown.

Study-wide results and limits: Circulating ubiquitous expanded tumor TCRs were observed more frequently at resection than at follow-up.

The CDR3 is 12 amino acids. The germline gives CDR1 MNHNY, CDR2 SVGAGI (reference sequence). Trimming shortened V by 2 bases and J by 6 bases, and 7 bases separated the two germline ends. Unique molecular identifiers tagged every individual TCR cDNA molecule. TCRdb reanalysed the 5' RACE reads using MiXCR and keeps one entry per CDR3 protein. The sample comprises approximately 40,000 distinct CDR3 sequences, about 6.5% of which are singletons, and roughly 45% rests with the top ten. Noted time point: sample taken at primary tumor resection. The donors comprised around 72 untreated early-stage non-small cell lung cancer patients.

The input for sequencing was PBMCs, taken at surgery. The clonotype comes from a female donor with early-stage non-small cell lung cancer. The chain links TRBV6-6 to TRBJ1-1; no clear D. The CDR3 protein is CASSYILAEAFF. The CDR3 DNA reads as TGTGCCAGCAGTTACATCTTGGCTGAAGCTTTCTTT.